This T cell receptor (beta chain) was sequenced during a study of blood T cell repertoires in COVID-19. The overall study: The United States, Italy and Spain supplied acute and convalescent COVID-19 samples. From T cells, B-cell-depleted T cells, or PBMCs came the material, which was cDNA or gDNA.

Study processing details: Researchers report that nucleated cell counts were estimated from reference gene primer amplification. The repertoire was sequenced with immunoSEQ multiplex PCR; TCRdb's copy has only in-frame clones and lacks some. V, J and clone size are those of that table, while D and trimming were read from the DNA. The sample lists roughly 110,000 clones; roughly 90% were seen once. This CDR3 spans 12 amino acids. CDR1 and CDR2 (germline): MDHEN, SYDVKM. The ends were cut back, 9 bases at V and 2 bases at J, with 8 bases in the middle. This sequence was found in a man aged 35 to 55 with active or convalescent COVID-19. The sample was peripheral blood. This chain joins TRBV28 and TRBJ1-5, with D tentatively TRBD1 (5 bases). CDR3 sequence reads: CASGTGNQPQHF. The DNA for the CDR3 is TGTGCCAGTGGGACTGGCAATCAGCCCCAGCATTTT.